This TCR beta chain was recorded in a study of T cells expressing NK-cell markers. Study context: Repertoire data for TCR beta were derived from sorted T cells (CD3+CD56+NKG2C+, CD3+CD56+NKG2C- and CD3+CD56-NKG2C+).

As for this clonotype: Its antigen remains unknown.

Germline loops: CDR1 KGHDR, CDR2 SFDVKD. The CDR3 is 15 residues long. Study results and caveats: HCMV specificity of expanded NKG2C+ T cell clones remained unclear.

TCRdb derives one entry per CDR3 protein from the 5' RACE reads, leaving out DNA. This sample's clone table lists 300,000 to 500,000 distinct CDR3 sequences. What was sequenced was blood T cells: a sorted CD56 or NKG2C T cell subset, CD4+ or CD8+ T cells, or bulk PBMC T cells (not recorded which). The chain carries TRBV24-1 and TRBJ2-5; TCRdb indicates TRBD2, and absent DNA this call remains unverified. This sequence originates from a woman in her 50s in good health. The CDR3 reads CAIQGLAGEGETQYF.